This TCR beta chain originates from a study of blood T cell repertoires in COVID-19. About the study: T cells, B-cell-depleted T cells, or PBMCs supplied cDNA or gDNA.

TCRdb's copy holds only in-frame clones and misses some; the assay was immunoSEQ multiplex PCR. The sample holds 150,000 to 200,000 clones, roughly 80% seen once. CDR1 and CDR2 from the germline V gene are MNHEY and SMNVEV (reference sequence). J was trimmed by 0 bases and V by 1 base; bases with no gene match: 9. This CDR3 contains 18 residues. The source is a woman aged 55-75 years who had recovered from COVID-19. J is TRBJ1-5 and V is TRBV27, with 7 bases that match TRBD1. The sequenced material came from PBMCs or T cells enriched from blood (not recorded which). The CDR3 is CASSLFTPGQFSNQPQHF. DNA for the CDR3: TGTGCCAGCAGTTTATTCACTCCGGGACAGTTTAGCAATCAGCCCCAGCATTTT.